Each of the 19 T cell receptor beta chains below was sequenced from the same sample in a study of PD-L1 blockade in urothelial cancer. As to time point: peripheral blood 6 weeks after treatment start. The assay was immunoSEQ multiplex PCR, and TCRdb's table has in-frame clones only and misses some. The table has approximately 83,000 clones, approximately 87% seen once; the top ten hold around 8.1%. The source was PBMCs, collected around atezolizumab (anti-PD-L1) treatment. These TCRs come from a man between 70 and 80 years old with urothelial cancer.

The chain uses TRBV25-1 and TRBJ1-6, with a tentative D call TRBD1 (5 bases). Germline V lookup: CDR1 MGHDK, CDR2 SYGVNS. The CDR3 is 15 residues long. V lost 4 bases to trimming and J lost 6 bases, with 13 bases between them. Written as DNA, the CDR3 is TGTGCCAGCAGTGGCGGGGGACTGAGTAATTCACCCCTCCACTTT. Translating it yields CASSGGGLSNSPLHF.

The chain employs TRBV27 and TRBJ2-5; 12 nucleotides align to TRBD2. V dropped 2 bases and J dropped 4; count of bases not matched to a gene: 2. CDR3 length: 15 residues. The germline CDR1 and CDR2 sequences are MNHEY and SMNVEV (reference sequence). The CDR3 spells CASSLLAGGRETQYF. The CDR3 DNA reads TGTGCCAGCAGTTTACTAGCGGGGGGGAGAGAGACCCAGTACTTC.

The chain has TRBV5-5 and TRBJ1-2; maybe TRBD1 (5 bases). Germline V gene sequence: CDR1 SGHKS, CDR2 YYEKEE (reference sequence). V was trimmed by 0 bases and J by 2 bases, leaving 5 bases between them. The CDR3 is 13 residues long. The CDR3 loop is CASSLGQNYGYTF. The DNA of the CDR3 is TGTGCCAGCAGCTTGGGACAGAACTATGGCTACACCTTC.

The rearrangement links TRBV21-1 to TRBJ2-7; TRBD2 is the table's D call, not checked against the DNA. TRBV21-1 is classified as a pseudogene. The CDR3 is 18 amino acids. CDR3 region: CASSRMTSGGAGTNEQYF. For the CDR3, the DNA is TGTGCCAGCAGCAGGATGACTAGCGGGGGGGCAGGTACGAACGAGCAGTACTTC.

This clone has just a few counts. The gene calls are TRBV2 and TRBJ2-7; 8 bases agree with TRBD2. CDR1 is SNHLY, CDR2 FYNNEI, per germline. With 6 bases clipped from V and 3 bases from J, the junction kept 7 bases outside the gene matches. CDR3 length equals 14 residues. CDR3 nucleotide sequence: TGTGCCAGCAGGTCACGGGGGGGCGTCTACGAGCAGTACTTC. This codes for CASRSRGGVYEQYF.

The chain employs TRBV5-1 and TRBJ1-3, with 8 bases that match TRBD1. CDR3 length equals 16 residues. Germline V gene lookup returns CDR1 SGHRS and CDR2 YFSETQ. J was trimmed by 3 bases and V by 2 bases; bases with no gene match: 7. This chain's CDR3 is CASSFGRQGNGNTIYF. DNA of the CDR3: TGCGCCAGCAGCTTTGGAAGACAGGGGAATGGAAACACCATATATTTT.

This chain links TRBV5-1 with TRBJ2-2; tentative D call: TRBD2 (6 bases). V was pared by 0 bases and J by 5 bases, with 11 bases between. There are 15 residues in the CDR3. Germline values: CDR1 SGHRS, CDR2 YFSETQ. This CDR3 is CASSLAGEATGELFF. DNA of the CDR3: TGCGCCAGCAGCTTGGCGGGGGAGGCAACCGGGGAGCTGTTTTTT.

This clone was detected only once. This chain uses TRBV7-9 with TRBJ2-1; 8 bases are shared with TRBD2. Germline V gene lookup returns CDR1 SEHNR and CDR2 FQNEAQ (reference sequence). The junction had 12 bases not matched to a gene; V was cut back by 10 bases and J by 4 bases. The CDR3 runs 15 residues. The DNA of the CDR3 is TGTGCCACTACCCAGCGGGAGTGGTTGTACAATGAGCAGTTCTTC. Its translation is CATTQREWLYNEQFF.

DNA for the CDR3: TGTGCCAGCTCTCCCTTCACCGGGGAGCTGTTTTTT. Its translation: CASSPFTGELFF. This chain connects TRBV9 to TRBJ2-2, with unresolved D. CDR1 and CDR2 (germline): SGDLS, YYNGEE. The length of the CDR3 is 12 residues. The V end was cut by 7 bases, the J end by 4 bases, with 8 bases between.

With regard to this clone: Mismatch with germline at one junction end may stem from a read error. This chain uses TRBV7-9 with TRBJ1-3; tentative D call: TRBD1 (5 bases). From germline, CDR1 is SEHNR and CDR2 FQNEAQ (reference sequence). The CDR3 is made up of 15 amino acids. CDR3 sequence reads: CASSLGAREIDTIYF. CDR3 DNA: TGTGCCAGCAGTTTAGGGGCGAGGGAAATTGACACCATATATTTT. Based on the CDR3 plus reference TRBV7-9 and TRBJ1-3, the full variable domain is DTGVSQNPRHKITKRGQNVTFRCDPISEHNRLYWYRQTLGQGPEFLTYFQNEAQLEKSRLLSDRFSAERPKGSFSTLEIQRTEQGDSAMYLCASSLGAREIDTIYFGEGSWLTVV.

The chain is built from TRBV6-1 and TRBJ1-4, with unresolved D. Germline CDR1 and CDR2: MNHNS and SASEGT. Trimming took off 3 bases at V and 8 bases at J, with 16 bases between the two ends. The CDR3 extends over 15 amino acids. DNA of the CDR3: TGTGCCAGCAGTGAGTCGGGGATCCTGCGGGAAAAACTGTTTTTT. Amino acid sequence: CASSESGILREKLFF.

The chain uses TRBV27 and TRBJ2-1; D is possibly TRBD1 (5 bases). The ends were cut back, 2 bases at V and 5 bases at J, with 13 bases in the middle. Germline assignment: CDR1 MNHEY and CDR2 SMNVEV (reference sequence). The CDR3 has 15 residues. The CDR3 here is CASSLRGFTDNEQFF. The CDR3 DNA follows: TGTGCCAGCAGTTTAAGGGGTTTTACGGACAATGAGCAGTTCTTC.

This clone appeared a single time. Here the CDR3 reads CASSSRKDRAGTDTQYF. The CDR3 DNA reads as TGTGCCAGCAGCTCGAGAAAAGACAGGGCTGGGACAGATACGCAGTATTTT. The genes are TRBV5-6 and TRBJ2-3; 7 nucleotides match TRBD1. CDR1 and CDR2 (germline): SGHDT, YYEEEE. The CDR3 spans 17 residues. After removal of 3 bases from V and 3 bases from J, the junction contained 13 bases not matched to a gene.

V usage is TRBV4-2 and J usage is TRBJ2-1; 7 bases match TRBD2. The CDR3 length is 15 residues. Germline CDR1 LGHNA, CDR2 YNFKEQ. V lost 0 bases and J lost 6; bases outside the gene matches: 5. The CDR3 bases are TGTGCCAGCAGCCAAGATTTACTAGCGCTCAATGAGCAGTTCTTC. Translating it yields CASSQDLLALNEQFF.

V and J are TRBV10-3 and TRBJ1-3, with TRBD1 matching 7 bases. Germline V CDR1 and CDR2: ENHRY, SYGVKD. The CDR3 totals 12 residues. Germline trimming cut 10 bases from V and 4 bases from J; bases unmatched to any gene: 4. The CDR3 spells CASRQGGNTIYF. The CDR3 DNA reads as TGTGCCAGCAGACAGGGAGGAAACACCATATATTTT.

The chain joins TRBV7-2 to TRBJ2-3; 12 positions match TRBD2. The CDR3 covers 18 residues. Losses at the gene ends were 3 bases for V and 0 bases for J; bases not matched to a gene: 7. Looked up from germline, CDR1 is SGHTA and CDR2 is FQGNSA. The CDR3: CASSLAGLAGLSTDTQYF. The CDR3 region has the DNA TGTGCCAGCAGCTTGGCTGGACTAGCGGGGCTTAGCACAGATACGCAGTATTTT.

The chain is built from TRBV7-2 and TRBJ2-7; 7 bases line up with TRBD1. The V and J ends lost 4 bases and 3 bases, in that order; junction bases with no gene match: 9. The germline CDR1 and CDR2 sequences are SGHTA and FQGNSA. This CDR3 is 15 amino acids long. CDR3 amino acids: CASSSATGRGYEQYF. CDR3 bases: TGTGCCAGCAGCTCCGCGACAGGGAGAGGCTACGAGCAGTACTTC.

This chain links TRBV5-4 with TRBJ1-3; the D gene is possibly TRBD1 (6 bases). The CDR3 is 16 amino acids. CDR1 and CDR2 from the germline V gene are SGHNT and YYREEE (reference sequence). Trimming stripped 4 bases from V and 7 bases from J, with 21 bases between. In DNA form, the CDR3 reads TGTGCCAGCAGCAGAAACCCCAGGACAGAAGGGAACACCATATATTTT. It is translated as CASSRNPRTEGNTIYF.

The chain employs TRBV7-2 and TRBJ2-1; 13 bases match TRBD2. The ends lost 2 bases at V and 10 bases at J; junction bases unmatched: 8. The CDR3 runs to 16 residues. Per germline, CDR1 SGHTA and CDR2 FQGNSA. CDR3: CASSLSRLAGGYEQFF. CDR3 coding DNA: TGTGCCAGCAGCTTATCTAGACTAGCGGGAGGTTACGAGCAGTTCTTC.